Reported below is one T cell receptor beta chain. Antigen unknown. The data derive from a study of T-cell reconstitution after alpha-beta-depleted transplantation in children. Broader study findings: Reported findings indicate that, about two months after transplant, alpha-beta T cells came from several hundred expanded clones, which were derived from non-depleted graft cells. The main origin of T-cell counts and diversity one year after transplant was newly produced T cells. Recipient T cells and thymic progenitors that survived gave rise to the high TCRbeta diversity observed at day 60 in some patients.

The authors prepared the TCRbeta library with unique molecular identifiers. Via MiXCR, TCRdb re-called the PCR reads, giving one row per CDR3 protein. This table has around 960,000 distinct CDR3 sequences, under 30% appearing once. This sequence originates from a boy in the first two years of life who had a stem cell transplant for SCID, so the T cells may come from the graft donor. Sequenced here: PBMCs, mostly from graft donor cells, sampled 360 days after TCRalphabeta/CD19-depleted stem cell transplant.

The CDR3 nucleotides read TGTGCCATCAGGGGGGAACCGGGGACTAAAGGGGGTTACGAGCAGTACTTC. The encoded protein is CAIRGEPGTKGGYEQYF. The rearrangement joins TRBV10-3 to TRBJ2-7, with D perhaps matching TRBD2 (7 bases). Trimming took 6 bases from V and 4 from J, leaving 25 bases between them. The CDR3 is 17 amino acids. Per germline, CDR1 ENHRY and CDR2 SYGVKD.